This entry concerns a single T cell receptor (beta chain). The data are from a study of naive CD8 T cells in extremely preterm neonates. The CDR3 runs 14 residues. The J segment lost 3 bases and the V segment lost 6 bases, leaving 7 bases of the junction unmatched. CDR1 and CDR2 (germline): MDHEN, SYDVKM. Profiling relied on immunoSEQ multiplex PCR, and the TCRdb table lists in-frame clones only, not all of them. The data contain approximately 7,000 clones, 95% to 98% of them seen just once; the ten biggest clones take up about 0.35%. The clonotype was recovered from a human donor in good health. The rearrangement uses TRBV28 and TRBJ1-2, with 7 bases fitting TRBD1. The sequenced sample consisted of naive CD8+ T cells from blood. CDR3 sequence reads: CASSFRGKDYGYTF. DNA for the CDR3: TGTGCCAGCAGCTTCAGGGGGAAGGACTATGGCTACACCTTC.